What follows describes a single TCR beta chain. Its recognized antigen is unknown. Base qualities are not at hand, and no much larger clone is one base apart. The CDR3 measures 15 amino acids from cysteine to phenylalanine. The entry retains the CDR3 DNA only, 45 bases that are in frame from base 1. CDR1 SGHAT and CDR2 FQNNGV are derived from the germline V gene. V is pared back by 0 bases and J by 4 bases, with 12 bases lying between the germline termini. This entry comes from a study of blood T cell repertoires in COVID-19 (dated by TCRdb to about 2020). As for the study more broadly: Samples covering the acute and convalescent phases of COVID-19 were provided by collaborators in the United States, Italy and Spain. The sample metadata nearly always contained a de-identified subject ID, COVID-19 status, age in years and sex. The material from the prospective study consisted of cDNA or gDNA derived from T cells, B-cell-depleted T cells, or PBMCs. Deeply sampled blood TCRbeta repertoires from subjects exposed to, actively infected with, or recovered from COVID-19 were included in the dataset. The samples were drawn from the first 160 participants of the ongoing ImmuneRACE study and from over 950 subjects provided by 6 global collaborators. The repertoires were released in a freely available public database meant as a resource for research on the immune response to SARS-CoV-2. Where available, HLA class I and class II types were taken from metadata supplied by the sample provider and were not determined by assay-based typing. What the authors observed across the whole study: The quantity of clinical and demographic metadata differed by source and by participant and was supplied without curation.

TCRbeta CDR3 regions were amplified from genomic DNA using the immunoSEQ Assay, a bias-controlled multiplex PCR. The authors' analysis ran thus. Nucleated cell counts per sample were estimated from amplification of reference gene primers within the assay. To quantify the absolute abundance of each unique TCRbeta CDR3 rearrangement, sequence reads were collapsed and filtered. Productive Simpson clonality was computed per sample as the square root of Simpson's diversity index over productive rearrangements. Entries here come from immuneACCESS through TCRdb and include only in-frame sequences with V and J called. Some clones fail to appear in such tables; in the studies checked, an unresolved V gene covers under half of the shortfall, and the cause of the remainder is unknown. V and J calls and clone size are as listed in that table; D and trimming were resolved from the DNA. The sample table holds under 400,000 clones, of which approximately 86% were seen once. The leading ten clones occupy around 4.2% of the sample.

In the prospective study, participants were roughly 18 to 90 years old, resided in 20 to 30 geographic areas of the United States, and were enrolled through a virtual design. Cohort assignment in the prospective study relied on participant-reported clinical history from a screening survey and a study questionnaire. Mobile phlebotomists in the prospective study collected whole blood, serum and a nasopharyngeal or oropharyngeal swab from every participant. Participants in the prospective study had the option to provide additional blood draws and questionnaires over a roughly 2-month period. Blood samples from the prospective study were shipped frozen or at room temperature prior to DNA extraction.

The rearrangement combines TRBV11-2 with TRBJ1-1; the D segment could be TRBD1, given 5 matching bases. The clonotype originates from a woman in her thirties or forties with acute COVID-19. Material: PBMCs or T cells enriched from blood (not recorded which). The CDR3 protein is CASSLEGGAFTEAFF. The DNA sequence is as follows: TGTGCCAGCAGCTTAGAAGGCGGGGCTTTCACTGAAGCTTTCTTT.